The TCR beta chain described here comes from a study of a mutant IDH1 vaccine in newly diagnosed glioma. The method was immunoSEQ multiplex PCR; TCRdb's version includes in-frame clones alone and lacks a portion of them. The table shows tens of thousands of clones, with 83% occurring only once. Indicated time point: baseline, week 1 (first vaccination visit). Treatment meaning: pre-vaccination baseline after standard-of-care therapy. Donors harbored newly found WHO grade 3 or 4 IDH1-mutant, ATRX-lost astrocytomas. The CDR3 is 15 residues long. In germline, CDR1 is MNHEY, CDR2 SMNVEV (reference sequence). The V and J ends lost 2 bases and 6 bases respectively, with 13 bases between them.

Sequencing used PBMCs, obtained from a glioma patient treated with radiotherapy, temozolomide or both. The J gene is TRBJ2-2, the V gene TRBV27, with D maybe TRBD2 (5 bases). The receptor was derived from a woman aged 45-65 years with glioma. CDR3 sequence: CASSLKSGYPGELFF. CDR3 nucleotide sequence: TGTGCCAGCAGTTTAAAATCGGGATACCCCGGGGAGCTGTTTTTT.